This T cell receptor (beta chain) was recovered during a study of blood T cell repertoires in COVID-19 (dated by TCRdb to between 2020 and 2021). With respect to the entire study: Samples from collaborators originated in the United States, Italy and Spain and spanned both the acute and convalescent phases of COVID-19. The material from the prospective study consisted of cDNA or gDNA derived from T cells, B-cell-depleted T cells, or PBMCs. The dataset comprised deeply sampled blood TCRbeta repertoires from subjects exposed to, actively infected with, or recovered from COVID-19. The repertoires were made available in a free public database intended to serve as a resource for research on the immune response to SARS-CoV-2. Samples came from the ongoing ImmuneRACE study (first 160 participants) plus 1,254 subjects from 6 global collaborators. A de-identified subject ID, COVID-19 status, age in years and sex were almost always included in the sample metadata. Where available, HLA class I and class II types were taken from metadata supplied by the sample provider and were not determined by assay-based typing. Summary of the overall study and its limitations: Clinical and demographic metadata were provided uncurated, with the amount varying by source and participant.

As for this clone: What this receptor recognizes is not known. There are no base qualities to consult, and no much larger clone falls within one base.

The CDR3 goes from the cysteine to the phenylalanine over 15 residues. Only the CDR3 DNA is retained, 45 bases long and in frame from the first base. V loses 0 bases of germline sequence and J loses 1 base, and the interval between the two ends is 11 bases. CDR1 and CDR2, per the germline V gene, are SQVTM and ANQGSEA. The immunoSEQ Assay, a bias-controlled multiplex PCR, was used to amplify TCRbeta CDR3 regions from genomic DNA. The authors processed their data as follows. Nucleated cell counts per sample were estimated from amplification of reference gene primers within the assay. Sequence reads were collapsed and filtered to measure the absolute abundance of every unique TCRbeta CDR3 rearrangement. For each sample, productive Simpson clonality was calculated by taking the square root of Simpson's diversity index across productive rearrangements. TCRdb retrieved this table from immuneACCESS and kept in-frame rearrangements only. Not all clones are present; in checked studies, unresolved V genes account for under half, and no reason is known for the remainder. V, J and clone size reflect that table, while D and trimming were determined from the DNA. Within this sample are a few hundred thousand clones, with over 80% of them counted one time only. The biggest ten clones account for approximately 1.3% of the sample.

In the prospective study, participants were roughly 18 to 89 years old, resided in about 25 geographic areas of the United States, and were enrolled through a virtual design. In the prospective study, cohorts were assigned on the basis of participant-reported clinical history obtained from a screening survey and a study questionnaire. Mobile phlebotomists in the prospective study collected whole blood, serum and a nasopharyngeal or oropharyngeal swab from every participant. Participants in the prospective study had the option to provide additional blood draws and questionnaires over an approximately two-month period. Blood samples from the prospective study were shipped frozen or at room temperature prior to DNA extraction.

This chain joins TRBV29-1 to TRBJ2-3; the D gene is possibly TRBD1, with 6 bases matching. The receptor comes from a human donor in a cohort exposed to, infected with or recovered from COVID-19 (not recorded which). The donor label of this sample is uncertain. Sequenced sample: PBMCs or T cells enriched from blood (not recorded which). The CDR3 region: CSVEDQHRGTDTQYF. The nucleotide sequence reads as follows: TGCAGCGTTGAAGATCAGCACAGGGGCACAGATACGCAGTATTTT.